A single TCR beta chain is shown here with its context. CDR3 length: 15 residues. The V gene end was trimmed by 4 bases and the J gene end by 0 bases; junction bases not matched to a gene: 6. The germline V gene has CDR1 SGHRS and CDR2 YFSETQ. This sample was taken from a study of blood T cell repertoires in COVID-19. Data came from immunoSEQ multiplex PCR; TCRdb stores just in-frame clones and leaves some out. The sample records around 300,000 clones, 89% being singletons. The rearrangement uses TRBV5-1 and TRBJ2-7; 8 nucleotides line up with TRBD2. The receptor comes from a woman aged 40 to 50 who had recovered from COVID-19. The specimen sequenced was PBMCs or T cells enriched from blood (not recorded which). The CDR3 coding sequence is TGCGCCAGCAGCGTCAGCGGGGGCCACTCCTACGAGCAGTACTTC. This translates into CASSVSGGHSYEQYF.